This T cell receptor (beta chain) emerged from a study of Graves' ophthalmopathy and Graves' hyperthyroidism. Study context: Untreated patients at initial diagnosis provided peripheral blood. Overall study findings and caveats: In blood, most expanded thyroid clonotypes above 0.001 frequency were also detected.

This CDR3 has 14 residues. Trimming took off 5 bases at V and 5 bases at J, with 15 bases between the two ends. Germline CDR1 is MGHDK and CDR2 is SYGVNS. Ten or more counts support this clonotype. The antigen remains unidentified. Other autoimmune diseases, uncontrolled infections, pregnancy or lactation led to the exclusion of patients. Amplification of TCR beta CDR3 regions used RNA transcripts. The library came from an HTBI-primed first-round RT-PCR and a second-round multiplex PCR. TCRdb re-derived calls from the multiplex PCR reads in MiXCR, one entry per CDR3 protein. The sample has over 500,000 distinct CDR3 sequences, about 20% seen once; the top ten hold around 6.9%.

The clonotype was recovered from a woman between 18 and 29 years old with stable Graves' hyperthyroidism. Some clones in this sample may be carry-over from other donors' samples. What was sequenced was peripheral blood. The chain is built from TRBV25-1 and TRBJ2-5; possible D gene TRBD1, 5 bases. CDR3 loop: CASSSPDRGETQYF. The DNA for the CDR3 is TGTGCCAGCAGTTCCCCAGATAGGGGCGAGACCCAGTACTTC. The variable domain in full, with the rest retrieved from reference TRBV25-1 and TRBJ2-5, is EADIYQTPRYLVIGTGKKITLECSQTMGHDKMYWYQQDPGMELHLIHYSYGVNSTEKGDLSSESTVSRIRTEHFPLTLESARPSHTSQYLCASSSPDRGETQYFGPGTRLLVL.